The 2 T cell receptor beta chains below come from one sample, sequenced in a study of identical twins. TCRdb independently ran MiXCR on the 5' RACE reads; one entry per CDR3 protein. The table records hundreds of thousands of distinct CDR3 sequences, around 8.6% of them present only once. These data also formed part of another study, on yellow fever vaccine responses in identical twins.

Sequenced material: PBMCs. All receptors come from a woman between 18 and 29 years old in good health.

This clonotype turned up a few times. The CDR3 region has the DNA TGCGCCAGCAGCTGGGGACTTCAGGGTGAGCAGTTCTTC. Residues: CASSWGLQGEQFF. The V gene is TRBV5-1, the J gene TRBJ2-1; the D gene is possibly TRBD2 (6 bases). Germline CDR1 and CDR2: SGHRS and YFSETQ. The CDR3 loop spans 13 amino acids. Trimming took 3 bases from V and 9 from J, leaving 13 bases between them.

The chain combines TRBV6-2 or TRBV6-3 with TRBJ2-7; 11 bases map to TRBD2. Germline V gene lookup returns CDR1 MNHEY and CDR2 SVGEGT. CDR3 size: 17 residues. Trimming at V came to 6 bases and at J to 0 bases, leaving 10 bases not matched to a gene. The CDR3 spells CASSQPTSGSASYEQYF. The CDR3 DNA is TGTGCCAGCAGCCAACCAACTAGCGGGAGCGCCTCCTACGAGCAGTACTTC.